This T cell receptor (beta chain) was documented in a study of CD8+ T cells in alopecia areata. Treatment defined: oral pan-JAK inhibitor, 5-10 mg twice daily. Once RNA had been extracted, it was reverse transcribed into cDNA to act as the sequencing template. Method: immunoSEQ multiplex PCR; TCRdb's copy keeps in-frame clones and lacks some. Among a few hundred thousand clones listed, more than 45% were seen once. Trimming cost V 3 bases and J 2 bases, with 16 bases left between them. The CDR3 length is 15 residues. Germline CDR1 is GTSNPN and CDR2 is SVGIG (reference sequence). As to this clone: The antigen is undetermined.

Study-wide findings and caveats: There were many expanded lesional clones persisting in scalp and blood during tofacitinib. Lesional scalp displayed greater clonality than normal scalp, most notably in alopecia totalis/universalis.

This specimen consisted of CD4+ T cells sorted from blood, obtained at week 4, from a patient treated with tofacitinib. The origin of this receptor is a human donor with alopecia areata. The J gene is TRBJ1-2, the V gene TRBV30, with D possibly matching TRBD1 (6 bases). CDR3 in DNA: TGTGCCTGGAGAACCCCAGGACAGATCAACTATGGCTACACCTTC. Translation gives CAWRTPGQINYGYTF.